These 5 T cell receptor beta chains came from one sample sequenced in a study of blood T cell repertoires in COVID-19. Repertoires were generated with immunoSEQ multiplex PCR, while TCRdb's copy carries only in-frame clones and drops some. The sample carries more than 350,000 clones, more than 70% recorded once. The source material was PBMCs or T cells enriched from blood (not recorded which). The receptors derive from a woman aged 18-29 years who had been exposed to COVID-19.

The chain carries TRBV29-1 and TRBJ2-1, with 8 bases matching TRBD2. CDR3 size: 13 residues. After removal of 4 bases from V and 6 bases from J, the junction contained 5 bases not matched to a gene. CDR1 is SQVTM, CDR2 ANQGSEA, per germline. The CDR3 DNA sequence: TGCAGCGTTGGCGGGAGGAAGTCCAATGAGCAGTTCTTC. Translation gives CSVGGRKSNEQFF.

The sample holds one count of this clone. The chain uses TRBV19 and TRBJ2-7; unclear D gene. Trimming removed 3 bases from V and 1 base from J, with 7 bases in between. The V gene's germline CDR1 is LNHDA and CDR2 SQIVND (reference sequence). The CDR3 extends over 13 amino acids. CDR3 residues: CASSIGGSYEQYF. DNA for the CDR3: TGTGCCAGTAGTATCGGCGGATCCTACGAGCAGTACTTC.

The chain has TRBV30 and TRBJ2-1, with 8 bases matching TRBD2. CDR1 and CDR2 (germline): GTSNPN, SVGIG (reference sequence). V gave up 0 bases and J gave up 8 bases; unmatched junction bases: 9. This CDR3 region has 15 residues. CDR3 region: CAWSVREGRWDEQFF. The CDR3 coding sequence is TGTGCCTGGAGTGTACGGGAGGGGCGTTGGGATGAGCAGTTCTTC. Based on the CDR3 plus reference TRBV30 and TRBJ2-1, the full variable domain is SQTIHQWPATLVQPVGSPLSLECTVEGTSNPNLYWYRQAAGRGLQLLFYSVGIGQISSEVPQNLSASRPQDRQFILSSKKLLLSDSGFYLCAWSVREGRWDEQFFGPGTRLTVL.

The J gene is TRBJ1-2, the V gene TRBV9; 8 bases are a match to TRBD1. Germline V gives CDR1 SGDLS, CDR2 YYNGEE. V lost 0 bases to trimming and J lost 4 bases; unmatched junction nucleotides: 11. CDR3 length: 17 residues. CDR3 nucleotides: TGTGCCAGCAGCGTAGATCATCCGACAACAGGGGGCTATGGCTACACCTTC. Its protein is CASSVDHPTTGGYGYTF. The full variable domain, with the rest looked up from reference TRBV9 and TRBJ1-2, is DSGVTQTPKHLITATGQRVTLRCSPRSGDLSVYWYQQSLDQGLQFLIQYYNGEERAKGNILERFSAQQFPDLHSELNLSSLELGDSALYFCASSVDHPTTGGYGYTFGSGTRLTVV.

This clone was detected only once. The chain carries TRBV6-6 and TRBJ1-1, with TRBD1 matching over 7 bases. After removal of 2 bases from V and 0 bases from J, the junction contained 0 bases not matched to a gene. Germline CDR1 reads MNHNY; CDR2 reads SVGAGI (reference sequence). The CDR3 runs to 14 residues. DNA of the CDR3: TGTGCCAGCAGTTACGACAGGGTGAACACTGAAGCTTTCTTT. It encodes CASSYDRVNTEAFF.